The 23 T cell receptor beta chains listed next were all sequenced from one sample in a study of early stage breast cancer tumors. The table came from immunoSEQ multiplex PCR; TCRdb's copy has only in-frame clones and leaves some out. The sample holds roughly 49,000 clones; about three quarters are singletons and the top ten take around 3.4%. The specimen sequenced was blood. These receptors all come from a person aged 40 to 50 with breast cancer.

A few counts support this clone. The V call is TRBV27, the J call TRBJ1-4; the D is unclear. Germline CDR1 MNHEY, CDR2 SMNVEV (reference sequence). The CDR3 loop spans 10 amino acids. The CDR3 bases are TGTGCTTCGGGAAATGAAAAACTGTTTTTT. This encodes CASGNEKLFF.

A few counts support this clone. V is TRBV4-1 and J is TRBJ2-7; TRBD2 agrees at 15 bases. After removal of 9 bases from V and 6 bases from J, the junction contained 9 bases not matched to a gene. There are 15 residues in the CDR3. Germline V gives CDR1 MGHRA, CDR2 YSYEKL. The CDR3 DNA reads TGCGCCAGTACACCTCAGGGACTAGCGGGAGGCGAGCAGTACTTC. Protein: CASTPQGLAGGEQYF.

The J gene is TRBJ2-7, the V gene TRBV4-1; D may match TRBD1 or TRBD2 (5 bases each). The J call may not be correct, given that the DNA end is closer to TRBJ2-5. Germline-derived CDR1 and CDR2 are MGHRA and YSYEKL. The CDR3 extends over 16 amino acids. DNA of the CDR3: TGCGCCAGCAGCCAAAGGGACCTGGAGGTGAAAGAGACCCAGTACTTC. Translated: CASSQRDLEVKETQYF.

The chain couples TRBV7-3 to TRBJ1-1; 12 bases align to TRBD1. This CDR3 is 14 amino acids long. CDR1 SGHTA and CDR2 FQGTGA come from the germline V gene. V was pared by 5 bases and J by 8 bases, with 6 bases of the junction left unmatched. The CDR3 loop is CASSPGQGAKEAFF. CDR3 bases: TGTGCCAGCAGCCCGGGACAGGGGGCGAAGGAAGCTTTCTTT.

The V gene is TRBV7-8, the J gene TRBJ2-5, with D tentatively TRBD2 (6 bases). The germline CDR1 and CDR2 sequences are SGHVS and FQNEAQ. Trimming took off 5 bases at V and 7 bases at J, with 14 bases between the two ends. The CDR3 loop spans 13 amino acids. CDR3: CASSLDLGGTQYF. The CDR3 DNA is TGTGCCAGCAGCCTAGACTTGGGAGGGACCCAGTACTTC.

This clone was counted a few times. In nucleotides, the CDR3 is TGTGCCAGCAGTTCCGGGGGGTCTGGGTTTTACGAGCAGTACTTC. Protein: CASSSGGSGFYEQYF. The chain has TRBV27 and TRBJ2-7; TRBD2 matches 7 bases. V dropped 4 bases and J dropped 4; count of bases not matched to a gene: 10. This CDR3 spans 15 amino acids. Germline V gives CDR1 MNHEY, CDR2 SMNVEV (reference sequence).

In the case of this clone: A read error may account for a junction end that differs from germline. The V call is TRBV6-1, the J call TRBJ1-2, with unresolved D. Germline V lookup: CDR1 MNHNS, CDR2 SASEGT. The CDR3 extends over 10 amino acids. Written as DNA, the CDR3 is TGTGCCAGCAGTGAAGCGCTTCAGAGCTTC. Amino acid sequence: CASSEALQSF.

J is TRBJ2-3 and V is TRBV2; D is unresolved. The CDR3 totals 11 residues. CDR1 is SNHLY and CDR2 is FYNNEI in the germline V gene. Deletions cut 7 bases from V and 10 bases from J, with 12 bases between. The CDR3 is CASKIQESQYF. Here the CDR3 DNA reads TGTGCCAGCAAGATCCAGGAATCGCAGTATTTT.

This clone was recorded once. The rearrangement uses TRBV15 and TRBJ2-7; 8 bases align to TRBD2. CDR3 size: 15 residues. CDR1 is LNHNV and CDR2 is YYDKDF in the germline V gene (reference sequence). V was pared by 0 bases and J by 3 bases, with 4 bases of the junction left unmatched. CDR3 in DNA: TGTGCCACCAGCAGAGATCGGAGCGGGGGCTACGAGCAGTACTTC. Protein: CATSRDRSGGYEQYF.

CDR3 sequence reads: CAISESKGKGPEAFF. In DNA form, the CDR3 reads TGTGCCATCAGTGAGTCGAAGGGAAAAGGGCCTGAAGCTTTCTTT. The rearrangement uses TRBV10-3 and TRBJ1-1; D gene ambiguous. Germline V gene data show CDR1 as ENHRY and CDR2 as SYGVKD. CDR3 size: 15 residues. V lost 0 bases to trimming and J lost 6 bases, with 14 bases between them.

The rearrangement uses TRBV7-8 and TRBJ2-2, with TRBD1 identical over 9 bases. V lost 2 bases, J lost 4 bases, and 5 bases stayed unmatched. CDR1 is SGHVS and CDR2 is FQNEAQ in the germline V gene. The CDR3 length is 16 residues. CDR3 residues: CASSLWTGAATGELFF. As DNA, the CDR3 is TGTGCCAGCAGCTTATGGACAGGGGCGGCCACCGGGGAGCTGTTTTTT.

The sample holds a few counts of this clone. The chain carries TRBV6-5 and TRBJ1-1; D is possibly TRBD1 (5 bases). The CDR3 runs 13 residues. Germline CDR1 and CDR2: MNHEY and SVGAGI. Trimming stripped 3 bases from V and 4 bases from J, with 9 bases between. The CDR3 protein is CASSYYGTTEAFF. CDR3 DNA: TGTGCCAGCAGTTATTACGGGACCACTGAAGCTTTCTTT.

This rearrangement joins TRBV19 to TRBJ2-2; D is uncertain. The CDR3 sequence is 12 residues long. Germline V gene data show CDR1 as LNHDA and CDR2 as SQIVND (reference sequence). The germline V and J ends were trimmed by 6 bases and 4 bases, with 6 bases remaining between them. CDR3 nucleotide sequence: TGTGCCAGTAGCGTTCTCACCGGGGAGCTGTTTTTT. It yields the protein CASSVLTGELFF.

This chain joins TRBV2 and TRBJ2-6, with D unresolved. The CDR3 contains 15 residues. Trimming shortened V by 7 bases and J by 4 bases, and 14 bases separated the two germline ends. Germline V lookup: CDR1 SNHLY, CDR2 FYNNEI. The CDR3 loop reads CASNVRGLGANVLTF. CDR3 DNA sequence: TGTGCCAGCAACGTCAGAGGTCTCGGGGCCAACGTCCTGACTTTC.

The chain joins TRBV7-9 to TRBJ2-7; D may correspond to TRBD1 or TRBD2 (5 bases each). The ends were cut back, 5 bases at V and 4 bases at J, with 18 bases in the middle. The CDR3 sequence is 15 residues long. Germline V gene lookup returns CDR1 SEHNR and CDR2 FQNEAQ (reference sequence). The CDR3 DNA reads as TGTGCCAGCAGCAAGGGACCCGATGGCTCGTACGAGCAGTACTTC. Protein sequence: CASSKGPDGSYEQYF. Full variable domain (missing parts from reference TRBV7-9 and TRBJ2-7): DTGVSQNPRHKITKRGQNVTFRCDPISEHNRLYWYRQTLGQGPEFLTYFQNEAQLEKSRLLSDRFSAERPKGSFSTLEIQRTEQGDSAMYLCASSKGPDGSYEQYFGPGTRLTVT.

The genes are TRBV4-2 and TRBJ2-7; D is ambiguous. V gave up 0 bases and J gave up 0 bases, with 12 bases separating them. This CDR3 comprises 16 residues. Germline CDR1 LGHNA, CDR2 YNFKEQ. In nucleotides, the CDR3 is TGTGCCAGCAGCCAAGATCCTCCAGTCACCTCCTACGAGCAGTACTTC. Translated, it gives CASSQDPPVTSYEQYF.

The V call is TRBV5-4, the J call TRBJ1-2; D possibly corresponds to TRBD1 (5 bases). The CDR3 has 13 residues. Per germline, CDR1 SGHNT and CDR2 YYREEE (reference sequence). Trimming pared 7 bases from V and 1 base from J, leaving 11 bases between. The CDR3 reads CASRSGRNYGYTF. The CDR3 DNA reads TGTGCCAGCCGGTCGGGGCGTAACTATGGCTACACCTTC.

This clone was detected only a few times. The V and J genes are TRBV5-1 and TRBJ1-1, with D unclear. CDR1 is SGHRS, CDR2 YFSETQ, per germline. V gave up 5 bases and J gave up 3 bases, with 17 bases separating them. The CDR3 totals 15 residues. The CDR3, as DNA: TGCGCCAGCAGTGTTACCCGCTCGGCGGACACTGAAGCTTTCTTT. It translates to CASSVTRSADTEAFF.

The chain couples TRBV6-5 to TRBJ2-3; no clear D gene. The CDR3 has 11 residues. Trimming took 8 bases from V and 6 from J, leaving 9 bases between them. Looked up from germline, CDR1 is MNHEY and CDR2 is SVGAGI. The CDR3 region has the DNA TGTGCCAGCTCGGGTAGGGATACGCAGTATTTT. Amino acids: CASSGRDTQYF.

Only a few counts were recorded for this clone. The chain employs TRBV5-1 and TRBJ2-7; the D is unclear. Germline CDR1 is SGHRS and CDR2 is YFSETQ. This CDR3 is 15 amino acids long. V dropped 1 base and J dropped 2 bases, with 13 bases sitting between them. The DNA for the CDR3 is TGCGCCAGCAGCTTGACCCTCGGCGGACCCTACGAGCAGTACTTC. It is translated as CASSLTLGGPYEQYF.

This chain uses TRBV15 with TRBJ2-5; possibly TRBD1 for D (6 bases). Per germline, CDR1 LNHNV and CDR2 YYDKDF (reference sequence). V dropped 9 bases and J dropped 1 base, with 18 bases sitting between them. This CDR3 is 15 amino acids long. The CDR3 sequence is CATKNRERSQETQYF. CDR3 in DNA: TGTGCCACTAAAAACAGGGAACGGTCCCAAGAGACCCAGTACTTC.

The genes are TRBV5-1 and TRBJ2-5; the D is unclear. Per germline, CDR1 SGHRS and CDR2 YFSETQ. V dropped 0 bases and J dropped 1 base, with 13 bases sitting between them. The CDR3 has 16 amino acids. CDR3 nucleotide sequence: TGCGCCAGCAGCTTGGGGGTGACGGGCTTCCAAGAGACCCAGTACTTC. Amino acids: CASSLGVTGFQETQYF.

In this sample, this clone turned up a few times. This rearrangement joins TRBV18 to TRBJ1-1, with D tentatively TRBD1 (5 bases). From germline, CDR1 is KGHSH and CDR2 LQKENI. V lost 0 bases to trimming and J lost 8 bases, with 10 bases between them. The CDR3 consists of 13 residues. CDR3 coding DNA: TGTGCCAGCTCACCACCGGGGCGGACCGAAGCTTTCTTT. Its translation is CASSPPGRTEAFF.